The 10 T cell receptor beta chains presented below share a single source sample, sequenced in a study of cytomegalovirus exposure and HLA in healthy donors. PCR used 60 Vbeta primers and 13 Jbeta primers. TCRdb keeps only in-frame clones here, not all; method: immunoSEQ multiplex PCR. This sample carries about 160,000 clones, with 2.1% going to the ten biggest clones. The sequenced sample was PBMCs. The receptors stem from a man younger than 40 in good health and CMV-seronegative.

V is TRBV27 and J is TRBJ2-7; TRBD1 aligns across 7 bases. The CDR3 contains 15 residues. The germline CDR1 and CDR2 sequences are MNHEY and SMNVEV (reference sequence). V shed 3 bases and J 0 bases; nucleotides not matched to a gene: 5. The CDR3 DNA follows: TGTGCCAGCAGTTTCTCGGGGACAGCCTCCTACGAGCAGTACTTC. Protein: CASSFSGTASYEQYF.

The chain joins TRBV4-2 to TRBJ2-1, with 7 bases lining up with TRBD2. Germline V lookup: CDR1 LGHNA, CDR2 YNFKEQ. The CDR3 sequence is 15 residues long. V was clipped by 0 bases and J by 6 bases; unmatched bases: 5. The CDR3 loop reads CASSQDRRTSNEQFF. Written as DNA, the CDR3 is TGTGCCAGCAGCCAAGACCGTCGGACTAGCAATGAGCAGTTCTTC.

This chain links TRBV6-1 with TRBJ1-5, with 7 nucleotides matching TRBD1. With 3 bases clipped from V and 3 bases from J, the junction kept 8 bases outside the gene matches. The germline V gene has CDR1 MNHNS and CDR2 SASEGT. This CDR3 has 16 residues. CDR3 sequence reads: CASSETGLGYNQPQHF. The CDR3 DNA is TGTGCCAGCAGTGAGACAGGGCTGGGGTACAATCAGCCCCAGCATTTT.

V is TRBV28 and J is TRBJ1-2; D remains ambiguous. Trimming shortened V by 2 bases and J by 3 bases, and 10 bases separated the two germline ends. Germline CDR1 is MDHEN and CDR2 is SYDVKM. The CDR3 sequence is 14 residues long. The chain's CDR3 is CASSLVGQDYGYTF. CDR3 nucleotide sequence: TGTGCCAGCAGTTTAGTCGGTCAGGACTATGGCTACACCTTC.

The J gene is TRBJ1-1, the V gene TRBV28; D is perhaps TRBD1 (6 bases). CDR1 and CDR2 (germline): MDHEN, SYDVKM. The CDR3 is 14 residues long. Trimming shortened V by 5 bases and J by 1 base, and 11 bases separated the two germline ends. The CDR3 spells CASSPRQENTEAFF. The CDR3 region has the DNA TGTGCCAGCAGTCCACGACAGGAGAACACTGAAGCTTTCTTT.

The rearrangement links TRBV5-4 to TRBJ2-3; 14 bases are shared with TRBD2. The CDR3 runs 17 residues. V lost 0 bases and J lost 5; bases outside the gene matches: 5. Germline assignment: CDR1 SGHNT and CDR2 YYREEE (reference sequence). The CDR3 region is CASSLGGLAGVGDTQYF. The DNA of the CDR3 is TGTGCCAGCAGCTTGGGGGGACTAGCGGGAGTCGGAGATACGCAGTATTTT.

This sequence joins TRBV15 and TRBJ2-7, with 12 nucleotides matching TRBD2. The CDR3 totals 19 residues. The germline V gene encodes CDR1 LNHNV and CDR2 YYDKDF (reference sequence). With V trimmed by 2 bases and J by 3 bases, 14 bases remained unmatched. CDR3 sequence: CATSRTTWTSGMGLYEQYF. DNA of the CDR3: TGTGCCACCAGCAGAACTACCTGGACTAGCGGGATGGGGCTCTACGAGCAGTACTTC. The full variable domain, rest sourced from reference TRBV15 and TRBJ2-7, is DAMVIQNPRYQVTQFGKPVTLSCSQTLNHNVMYWYQQKSSQAPKLLFHYYDKDFNNEADTPDNFQSRRPNTSFCFLDIRSPGLGDTAMYLCATSRTTWTSGMGLYEQYFGPGTRLTVT.

The J gene is TRBJ1-2, the V gene TRBV6-5; TRBD1 agrees at 7 bases. CDR3 length: 13 residues. Germline lookup yields CDR1 MNHEY and CDR2 SVGAGI. Losses at the gene ends were 6 bases for V and 6 bases for J; bases not matched to a gene: 7. The CDR3 loop is CASSPTGDHGYTF. The DNA for the CDR3 is TGTGCCAGCAGCCCAACAGGGGACCATGGCTACACCTTC.

The V gene is TRBV6-4, the J gene TRBJ2-1; D remains ambiguous. There are 13 residues in the CDR3. The V end was cut by 2 bases, the J end by 6 bases, with 8 bases between. Germline values: CDR1 MRHNA, CDR2 SNTAGT. The CDR3: CASSDPSFNEQFF. For the CDR3, the DNA is TGTGCCAGCAGTGACCCCTCGTTCAATGAGCAGTTCTTC.

The rearrangement uses TRBV6-1 and TRBJ1-1; perhaps TRBD1 as D (5 bases). Per the germline V gene, CDR1 is MNHNS and CDR2 is SASEGT. This CDR3 is built from 13 residues. V lost 5 bases and J 0 bases, leaving 7 bases between the germline ends. In DNA, the CDR3 is TGTGCCAGCAGTCAGGGTCTGAACACTGAAGCTTTCTTT. It yields the protein CASSQGLNTEAFF.